These 20 T cell receptor beta chains originate from one sample sequenced in a study of blood T cell repertoires in COVID-19. TCRdb's table, derived via immunoSEQ multiplex PCR, lists solely in-frame clones and lacks some. This table holds 35,000 to 50,000 clones, 85% to 90% found once. Sequencing was done on a sample of peripheral blood. These receptors came from a man aged 55-75 years with acute or convalescent COVID-19.

In its sample, this clone was seen once. The V gene is TRBV27, the J gene TRBJ1-3; perhaps TRBD1 as D (5 bases). This CDR3 spans 13 amino acids. Germline CDR1 MNHEY, CDR2 SMNVEV (reference sequence). The V end was cut by 6 bases, the J end by 0 bases, with 6 bases between. CDR3 DNA sequence: TGTGCCAGCAGGACAGCCTCTGGAAACACCATATATTTT. Its translation is CASRTASGNTIYF.

The rearrangement joins TRBV5-5 to TRBJ1-2, with TRBD1 matching over 12 bases. Germline CDR1 is SGHKS and CDR2 is YYEKEE (reference sequence). With V trimmed by 3 bases and J by 6 bases, 12 bases remained unmatched. CDR3 length: 17 residues. CDR3 sequence reads: CASSSRPGQGAEDGYTF. The CDR3 nucleotides read TGTGCCAGCAGCTCGAGGCCGGGACAGGGGGCGGAAGATGGCTACACCTTC. Supplemented by reference TRBV5-5 and TRBJ1-2, the full variable domain reads DAGVTQSPTHLIKTRGQQVTLRCSPISGHKSVSWYQQVLGQGPQFIFQYYEKEERGRGNFPDRFSARQFPNYSSELNVNALLLGDSALYLCASSSRPGQGAEDGYTFGSGTRLTVV.

This chain joins TRBV5-4 and TRBJ1-6; D not resolved. The CDR3 is 14 residues long. Germline V lookup: CDR1 SGHNT, CDR2 YYREEE (reference sequence). Trimming shortened V by 3 bases and J by 8 bases, and 12 bases separated the two germline ends. The CDR3 region has the DNA TGTGCCAGCAGCTCGTCTTTTCCGGATTCACCCCTCCACTTT. It yields the protein CASSSSFPDSPLHF.

The CDR3 loop reads CASSIDAGTGRDTQYF. The CDR3 DNA reads TGTGCCAGTAGTATAGATGCCGGGACTGGGAGAGATACGCAGTATTTT. This chain connects TRBV19 to TRBJ2-3, with a tentative D call TRBD2 (6 bases). This CDR3 contains 16 residues. CDR1 and CDR2 from the germline V gene are LNHDA and SQIVND (reference sequence). V was pared by 0 bases and J by 5 bases, with 15 bases between.

J is TRBJ1-6 and V is TRBV5-1; D remains ambiguous. Germline V CDR1 and CDR2: SGHRS, YFSETQ. Trimming cost V 2 bases and J 5 bases, with 5 bases left between them. The CDR3 totals 13 residues. For the CDR3, the DNA is TGCGCCAGCAGCTTCCCCAATAATTCACCCCTCCACTTT. Its translation is CASSFPNNSPLHF.

The chain combines TRBV7-2 with TRBJ1-2, with 8 bases fitting TRBD1. The V gene end was trimmed by 5 bases and the J gene end by 3 bases; junction bases not matched to a gene: 5. Germline-derived CDR1 and CDR2 are SGHTA and FQGNSA. CDR3 length: 14 amino acids. Here the CDR3 DNA reads TGTGCCAGCAGCACCCAGACAGGGGACTATGGCTACACCTTC. Translation: CASSTQTGDYGYTF. The full variable domain, in which reference TRBV7-2 and TRBJ1-2 provide the parts outside the CDR3, is GAGVSQSPSNKVTEKGKDVELRCDPISGHTALYWYRQSLGQGLEFLIYFQGNSAPDKSGLPSDRFSAERTGGSVSTLTIQRTQQEDSAVYLCASSTQTGDYGYTFGSGTRLTVV.

This clone was detected a few times. The chain links TRBV3-1 (or the pseudogene TRBV3-2) to TRBJ1-6; tentatively, D is TRBD1 (6 bases). V lost 3 bases to trimming and J lost 9 bases, with 12 bases between them. CDR3 size: 14 residues. Germline lookup yields CDR1 LGHDT and CDR2 YNNKEL (reference sequence). The CDR3 DNA reads as TGTGCCAGCAGCCAGGGACACGGCAGTTCACCCCTCCACTTT. Its translation is CASSQGHGSSPLHF.

This sequence joins TRBV30 and TRBJ1-3; D perhaps matches TRBD1 (6 bases). The germline gives CDR1 GTSNPN, CDR2 SVGIG (reference sequence). This CDR3 has 14 residues. V was clipped by 2 bases and J by 2 bases, with 10 bases between them. The CDR3 sequence: CAWSQGMAGNTIYF. The CDR3 nucleotides are TGTGCCTGGAGTCAGGGGATGGCTGGAAACACCATATATTTT.

This clone was seen just once. The rearrangement joins TRBV18 to TRBJ1-1; 11 positions agree with TRBD1. The V and J ends lost 4 bases and 6 bases, in that order; junction bases with no gene match: 7. The germline CDR1 and CDR2 sequences are KGHSH and LQKENI. The CDR3 consists of 15 residues. The CDR3 reads CASSRTGGAESEAFF. CDR3 in DNA: TGTGCCAGCTCACGGACAGGGGGCGCAGAGTCTGAAGCTTTCTTT.

The genes are TRBV5-6 and TRBJ1-6, with no clear D. This CDR3 contains 14 residues. Germline-derived CDR1 and CDR2 are SGHDT and YYEEEE. Trimming left V 2 bases short and J 7 bases short, with 10 bases between. The DNA for the CDR3 is TGTGCCAGCAGCTTTCGAGATAGAAATTCACCCCTCCACTTT. Amino acids: CASSFRDRNSPLHF. Full variable domain (outside the CDR3, taken from reference TRBV5-6 and TRBJ1-6): DAGVTQSPTHLIKTRGQQVTLRCSPKSGHDTVSWYQQALGQGPQFIFQYYEEEERQRGNFPDRFSGHQFPNYSSELNVNALLLGDSALYLCASSFRDRNSPLHFGNGTRLTVT.

The V and J genes are TRBV27 and TRBJ2-1; 8 bases match TRBD2. V was pared by 4 bases and J by 4 bases, with 15 bases of the junction left unmatched. Germline-derived CDR1 and CDR2 are MNHEY and SMNVEV (reference sequence). This CDR3 is built from 18 residues. The CDR3 sequence is CASSSTGAWRGVYNEQFF. DNA of the CDR3: TGTGCCAGCAGTTCTACAGGAGCCTGGCGGGGGGTATACAATGAGCAGTTCTTC.

The rearrangement joins TRBV5-1 to TRBJ2-1; the D gene is possibly TRBD2 (6 bases). Germline V gives CDR1 SGHRS, CDR2 YFSETQ. The CDR3 length is 18 residues. V was pared by 4 bases and J by 4 bases, with 24 bases between. Here the CDR3 DNA reads TGCGCCAGCAGCGACCAATATGGAAAATCTCTAGCGTACAATGAGCAGTTCTTC. Protein sequence: CASSDQYGKSLAYNEQFF.

The rearrangement uses TRBV28 and TRBJ2-1; TRBD2 is a possible D gene (5 bases). The CDR3 totals 16 residues. Germline CDR1 MDHEN, CDR2 SYDVKM. Trimming took 5 bases from V and 9 from J, leaving 23 bases between them. The CDR3 DNA reads as TGTGCCAGCAGTCAGACGGTGGGCACGTTGGAGGTTGAGCAGTTCTTC. It codes for CASSQTVGTLEVEQFF.

The CDR3 reads CASSIGLAGTDTQYF. As DNA, the CDR3 is TGTGCCAGCAGTATTGGACTAGCGGGTACAGATACGCAGTATTTT. V and J are TRBV6-2 or TRBV6-3 and TRBJ2-3; 11 bases are shared with TRBD2. Germline CDR1 is MNHEY and CDR2 is SVGEGT. The CDR3 totals 15 residues. The ends lost 5 bases at V and 3 bases at J; junction bases unmatched: 4.

The V gene is TRBV6-5, the J gene TRBJ2-5, with D perhaps matching TRBD1 (6 bases). The CDR3 extends over 13 amino acids. Germline lookup yields CDR1 MNHEY and CDR2 SVGAGI. V was shortened by 5 bases and J by 5 bases, with 12 bases between the two germline ends. In nucleotides, the CDR3 is TGTGCCAGCAGTACGGACAGTTGGGAGACCCAGTACTTC. This codes for CASSTDSWETQYF.

The rearrangement links TRBV4-1 to TRBJ2-3, with TRBD2 matching over 10 bases. Germline CDR1 MGHRA, CDR2 YSYEKL. V was clipped by 4 bases and J by 2 bases; unmatched bases: 9. This CDR3 contains 17 residues. CDR3 nucleotides: TGCGCCAGCAGCCCGAGCGGGGGGGCCTCTTACACAGATACGCAGTATTTT. This sequence encodes CASSPSGGASYTDTQYF.

This clone was counted a few times. The rearrangement links TRBV6-5 to TRBJ2-3, with D possibly being TRBD2 (6 bases). The CDR3 spans 13 residues. Trimming left V 6 bases short and J 8 bases short, with 15 bases between. Germline V gives CDR1 MNHEY, CDR2 SVGAGI. DNA for the CDR3: TGTGCCAGCAGGTTGCGGGGAGGAGGTACGCAGTATTTT. This translates into CASRLRGGGTQYF.

The genes are TRBV28 and TRBJ1-1; 9 bases agree with TRBD1. The CDR3 is 16 amino acids. The germline CDR1 and CDR2 sequences are MDHEN and SYDVKM. V shed 6 bases, J shed 5 bases, and the junction held 13 bases outside the gene matches. CDR3 sequence: CASRWTGASGGTEAFF. CDR3 nucleotide sequence: TGTGCCAGCAGATGGACAGGGGCCTCTGGGGGGACTGAAGCTTTCTTT.

The chain links TRBV3-1 (or the pseudogene TRBV3-2) to TRBJ2-2, with 15 bases lining up with TRBD2. Germline V gene sequence: CDR1 LGHDT, CDR2 YNNKEL (reference sequence). The CDR3 has 18 amino acids. Trimming at V came to 3 bases and at J to 3 bases, leaving 5 bases not matched to a gene. The CDR3 DNA is TGTGCCAGCAGCCACGGACTAGCGGGGGGGCCATACACCGGGGAGCTGTTTTTT. It is translated as CASSHGLAGGPYTGELFF.

The chain combines TRBV9 with TRBJ2-7, with a tentative D call TRBD2 (5 bases). The CDR3 has 15 residues. Trimming left V 0 bases short and J 2 bases short, with 12 bases between. The germline gives CDR1 SGDLS, CDR2 YYNGEE. The CDR3 DNA is TGTGCCAGCAGCGTAGGGTCGACTACGGCCTACGAGCAGTACTTC. It translates to CASSVGSTTAYEQYF. The full variable domain, rest sourced from reference TRBV9 and TRBJ2-7, is DSGVTQTPKHLITATGQRVTLRCSPRSGDLSVYWYQQSLDQGLQFLIQYYNGEERAKGNILERFSAQQFPDLHSELNLSSLELGDSALYFCASSVGSTTAYEQYFGPGTRLTVT.